Here is one TCR beta chain with its context. What it binds is not known. This specimen belongs to a study of human T cells and chemical hapten exposure. On the study more broadly: Patch tests put 0.01% DPC on the upper back, read at 6 days. Study results and caveats: Because they had alopecia, donors may respond immunologically unlike healthy people.

Documented time point: pre-sensitization, week 0. As for treatment: therapeutic diphenylcyclopropenone sensitization with weekly scalp DPC. Alopecia patients, 18 to 70 years old and DPC-suitable, served as donors. The CDR3 length is 16 residues. CDR1 and CDR2 (germline): MNHEY, SMNVEV (reference sequence). J lost 4 bases, V lost 4 bases, and 8 bases had no gene match. Library preparation tagged each individual cDNA molecule with a unique molecular identifier. TCRdb reprocessed the RACE reads via MiXCR and lists one record per CDR3 protein. The table records tens of thousands of distinct CDR3 sequences, approximately 10% of them present only once.

This sequence joins TRBV27 and TRBJ2-1; 9 bases align to TRBD1. The receptor was derived from a man aged 25 to 40 with alopecia areata. Some clones in this sample may be carry-over from other donors' samples. Specimen: whole blood, collected in connection with sensitization to the hapten diphenylcyclopropenone (DPC). The CDR3, as DNA: TGTGCCAGCAGTTCCCCCAAGGGGACAGGGTACAATGAGCAGTTCTTC. This gives the protein CASSSPKGTGYNEQFF.